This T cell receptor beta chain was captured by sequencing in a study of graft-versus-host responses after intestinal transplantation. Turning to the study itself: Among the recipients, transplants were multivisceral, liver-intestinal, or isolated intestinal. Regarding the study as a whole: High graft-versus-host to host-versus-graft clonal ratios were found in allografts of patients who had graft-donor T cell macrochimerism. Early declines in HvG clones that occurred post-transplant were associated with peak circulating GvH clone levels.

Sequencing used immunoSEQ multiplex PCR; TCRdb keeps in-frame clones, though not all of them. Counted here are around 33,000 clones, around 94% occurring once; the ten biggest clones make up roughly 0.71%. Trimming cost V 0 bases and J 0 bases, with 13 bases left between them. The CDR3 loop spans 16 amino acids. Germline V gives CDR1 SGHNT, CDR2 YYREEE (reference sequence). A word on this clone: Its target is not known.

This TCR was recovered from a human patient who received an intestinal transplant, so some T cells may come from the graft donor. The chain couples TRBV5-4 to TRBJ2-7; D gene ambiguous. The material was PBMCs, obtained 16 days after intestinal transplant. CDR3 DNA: TGTGCCAGCAGCTTGGGCGGTCGTTGGGACTCCTACGAGCAGTACTTC. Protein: CASSLGGRWDSYEQYF.